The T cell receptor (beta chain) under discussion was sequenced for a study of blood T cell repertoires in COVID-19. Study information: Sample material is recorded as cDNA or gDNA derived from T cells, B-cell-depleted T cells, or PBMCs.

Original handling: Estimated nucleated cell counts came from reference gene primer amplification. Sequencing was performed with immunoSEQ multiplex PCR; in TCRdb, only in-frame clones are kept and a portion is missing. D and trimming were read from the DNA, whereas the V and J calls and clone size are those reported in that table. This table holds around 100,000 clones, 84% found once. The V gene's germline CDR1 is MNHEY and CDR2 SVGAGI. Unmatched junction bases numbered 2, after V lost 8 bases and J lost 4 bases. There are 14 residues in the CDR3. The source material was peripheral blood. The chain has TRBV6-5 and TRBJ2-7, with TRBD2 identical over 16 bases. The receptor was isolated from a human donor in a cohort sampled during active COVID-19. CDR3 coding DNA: TGTGCCAGCTGGGGACTAGCGGGGGGGTACGAGCAGTACTTC. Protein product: CASWGLAGGYEQYF.